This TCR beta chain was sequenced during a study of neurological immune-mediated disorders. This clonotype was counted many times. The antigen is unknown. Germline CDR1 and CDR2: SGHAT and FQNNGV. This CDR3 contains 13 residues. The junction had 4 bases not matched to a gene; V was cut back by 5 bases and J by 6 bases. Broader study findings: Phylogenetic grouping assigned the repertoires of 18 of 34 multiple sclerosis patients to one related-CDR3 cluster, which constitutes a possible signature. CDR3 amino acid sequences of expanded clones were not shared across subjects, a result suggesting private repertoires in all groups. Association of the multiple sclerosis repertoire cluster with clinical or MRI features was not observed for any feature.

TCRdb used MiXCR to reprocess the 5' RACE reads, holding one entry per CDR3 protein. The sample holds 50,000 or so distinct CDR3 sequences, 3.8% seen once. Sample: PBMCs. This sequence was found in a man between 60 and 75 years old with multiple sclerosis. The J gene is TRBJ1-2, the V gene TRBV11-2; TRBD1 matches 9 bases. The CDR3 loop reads CASSRRQGDGYTF. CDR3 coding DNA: TGTGCCAGCAGCAGACGACAGGGGGATGGCTACACCTTC.